The sample holds many counts of the clone carrying this TCR beta chain. The source of the sample is a study of spatial heterogeneity in lung cancer. CDR1 and CDR2 (germline): SGHRS, YFSETQ. V lost 0 bases and J 2 bases, leaving 8 bases between the germline ends. CDR3 size: 14 residues. Each molecule of TCR cDNA was tagged with one unique molecular identifier. TCRdb called the 5' RACE reads again in MiXCR, with one record for every CDR3 protein. This table holds around 23,000 distinct CDR3 sequences, roughly 4.5% found once. Sample time point: sample taken at primary tumor resection. Sequencing covered unsorted whole RNA taken from tumor, nontumor lung or frozen PBMC.

The input for sequencing was PBMCs, taken at surgery. The chain links TRBV5-1 to TRBJ2-5, with D tentatively TRBD1 (5 bases). This sequence originates from a male donor with early-stage non-small cell lung cancer. In DNA form, the CDR3 reads TGCGCCAGCAGCTTGGGGGGCTTTCAAGAGACCCAGTACTTC. Translated: CASSLGGFQETQYF.